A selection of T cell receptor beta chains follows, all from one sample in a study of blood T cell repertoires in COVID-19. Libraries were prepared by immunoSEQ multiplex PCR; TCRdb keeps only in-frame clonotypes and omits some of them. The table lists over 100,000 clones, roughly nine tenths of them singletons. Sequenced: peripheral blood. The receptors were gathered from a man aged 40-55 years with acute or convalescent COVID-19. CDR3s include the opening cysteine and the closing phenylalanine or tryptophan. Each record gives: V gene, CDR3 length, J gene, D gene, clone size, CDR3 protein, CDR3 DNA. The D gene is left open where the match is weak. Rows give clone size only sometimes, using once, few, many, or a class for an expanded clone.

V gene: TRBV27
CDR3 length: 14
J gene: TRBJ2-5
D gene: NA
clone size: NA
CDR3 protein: CASSYRGRAETQYF
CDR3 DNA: TGTGCCAGCAGCTACAGGGGGAGGGCAGAGACCCAGTACTTC

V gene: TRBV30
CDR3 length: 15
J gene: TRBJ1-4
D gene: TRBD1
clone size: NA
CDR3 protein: CAWSGQVGPNEKLFF
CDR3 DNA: TGTGCCTGGAGCGGACAGGTCGGGCCTAATGAAAAACTGTTTTTT

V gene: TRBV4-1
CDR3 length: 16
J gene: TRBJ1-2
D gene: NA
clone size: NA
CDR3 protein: CASSQDHGQLNYGYTF
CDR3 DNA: TGCGCCAGCAGCCAAGATCATGGACAGTTAAACTATGGCTACACCTTC

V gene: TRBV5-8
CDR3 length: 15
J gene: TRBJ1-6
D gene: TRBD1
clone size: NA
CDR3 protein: CASSGEGQANSPLHF
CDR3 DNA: TGTGCCAGCAGCGGCGAGGGACAGGCGAATTCACCCCTCCACTTT

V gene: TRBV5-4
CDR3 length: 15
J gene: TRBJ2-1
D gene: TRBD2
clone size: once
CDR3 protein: CASSLAGRSSNEQFF
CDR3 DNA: TGTGCCAGCAGCTTGGCCGGGAGGTCCAGTAATGAGCAGTTCTTC

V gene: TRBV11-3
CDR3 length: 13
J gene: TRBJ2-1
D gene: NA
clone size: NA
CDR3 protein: CASSLFSYNEQFF
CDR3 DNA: TGTGCCAGCAGCCTCTTCTCCTACAATGAGCAGTTCTTC

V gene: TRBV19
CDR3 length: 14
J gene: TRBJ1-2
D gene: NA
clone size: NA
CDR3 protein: CASSRIDRRHGYTF
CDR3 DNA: TGTGCCAGTAGTAGGATCGACAGGAGGCATGGCTACACCTTC

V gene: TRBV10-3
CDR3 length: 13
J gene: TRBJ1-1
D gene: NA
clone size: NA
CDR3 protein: CAIKPIGDSEAFF
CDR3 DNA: TGTGCCATCAAACCCATCGGGGATTCTGAAGCTTTCTTT

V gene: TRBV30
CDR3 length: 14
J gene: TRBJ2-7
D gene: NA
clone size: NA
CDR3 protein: CAWSVSGVGHEQYF
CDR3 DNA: TGTGCCTGGAGTGTATCGGGGGTTGGACACGAGCAGTACTTC

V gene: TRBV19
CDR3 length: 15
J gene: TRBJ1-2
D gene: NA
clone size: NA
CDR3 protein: CASNSDSHLTYGYTF
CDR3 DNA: TGTGCCAGTAACTCTGACAGCCACCTTACCTATGGCTACACCTTC

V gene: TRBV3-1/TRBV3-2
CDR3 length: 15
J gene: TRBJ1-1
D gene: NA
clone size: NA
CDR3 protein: CASASKDSGYTEAFF
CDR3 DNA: TGTGCCAGCGCCTCGAAGGACAGTGGGTACACTGAAGCTTTCTTT

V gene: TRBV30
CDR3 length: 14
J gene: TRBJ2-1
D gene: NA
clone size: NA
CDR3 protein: CAWSVFRGMGEQFF
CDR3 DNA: TGTGCCTGGAGTGTATTTCGGGGGATGGGTGAGCAGTTCTTC

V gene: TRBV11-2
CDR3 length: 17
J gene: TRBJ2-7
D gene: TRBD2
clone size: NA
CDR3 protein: CASSSPGGLAGPPEQYF
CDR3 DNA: TGTGCCAGCAGTTCACCCGGGGGACTAGCGGGGCCTCCGGAGCAGTACTTC

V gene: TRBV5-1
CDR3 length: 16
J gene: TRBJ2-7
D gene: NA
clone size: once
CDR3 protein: CASSFLLRGNSYEQYF
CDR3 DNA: TGCGCCAGCAGCTTCCTACTGCGGGGAAACTCCTACGAGCAGTACTTC

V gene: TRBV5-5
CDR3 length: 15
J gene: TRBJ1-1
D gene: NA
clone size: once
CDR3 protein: CASSLSGVRNTEAFF
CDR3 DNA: TGTGCCAGCAGCTTGAGCGGGGTTCGGAACACTGAAGCTTTCTTT

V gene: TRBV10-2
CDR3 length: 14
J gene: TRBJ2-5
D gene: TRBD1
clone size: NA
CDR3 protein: CASGPGQYQETQYF
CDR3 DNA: TGCGCCAGCGGCCCGGGACAGTACCAAGAGACCCAGTACTTC

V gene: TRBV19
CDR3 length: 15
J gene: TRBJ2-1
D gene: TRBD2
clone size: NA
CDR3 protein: CASSIQTSGGNEQFF
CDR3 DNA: TGTGCCAGTAGTATCCAAACTAGCGGGGGCAATGAGCAGTTCTTC

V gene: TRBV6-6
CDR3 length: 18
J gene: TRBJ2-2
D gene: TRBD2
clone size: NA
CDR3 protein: CASSQTSGGAGDTGELFF
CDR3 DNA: TGTGCCAGCAGTCAAACTAGCGGGGGGGCAGGGGACACCGGGGAGCTGTTTTTT

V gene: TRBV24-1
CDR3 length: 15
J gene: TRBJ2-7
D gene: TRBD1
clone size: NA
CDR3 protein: CATSDQAGGLYEQYF
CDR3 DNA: TGTGCCACCAGTGATCAGGCAGGGGGCTTATACGAGCAGTACTTC

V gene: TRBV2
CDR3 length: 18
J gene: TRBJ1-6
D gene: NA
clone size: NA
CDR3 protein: CASSEQSVGQGIGSPLHF
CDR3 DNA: TGTGCCAGCAGCGAACAATCGGTAGGGCAGGGGATAGGCTCACCCCTCCACTTT

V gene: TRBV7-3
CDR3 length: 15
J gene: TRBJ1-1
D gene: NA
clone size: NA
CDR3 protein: CASSLTVGGRTEAFF
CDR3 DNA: TGTGCCAGCAGCTTAACTGTGGGGGGAAGAACTGAAGCTTTCTTT

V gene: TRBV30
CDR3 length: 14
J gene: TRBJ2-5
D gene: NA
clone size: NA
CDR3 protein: CAWSSGREGETQYF
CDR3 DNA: TGTGCCTGGAGTTCCGGCAGGGAAGGGGAGACCCAGTACTTC

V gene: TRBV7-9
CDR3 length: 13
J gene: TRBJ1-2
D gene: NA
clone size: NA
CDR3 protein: CASSLAAGNGYTF
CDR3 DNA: TGTGCCAGCAGCTTAGCGGCAGGGAATGGCTACACCTTC

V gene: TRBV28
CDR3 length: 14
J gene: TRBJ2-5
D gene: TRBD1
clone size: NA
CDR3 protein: CASSSPRGQETQYF
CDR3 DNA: TGTGCCAGCAGTTCGCCGAGGGGGCAGGAGACCCAGTACTTC

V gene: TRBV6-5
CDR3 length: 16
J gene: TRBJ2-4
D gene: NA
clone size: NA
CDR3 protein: CASSYSVLESADIQYF
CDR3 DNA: TGTGCCAGCAGTTATTCCGTACTAGAATCGGCTGACATTCAGTACTTC

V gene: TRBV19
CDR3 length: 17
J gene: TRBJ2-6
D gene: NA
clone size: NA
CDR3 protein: CASSISTGTSGANVLTF
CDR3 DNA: TGTGCCAGTAGTATTAGTACAGGAACCTCTGGGGCCAACGTCCTGACTTTC

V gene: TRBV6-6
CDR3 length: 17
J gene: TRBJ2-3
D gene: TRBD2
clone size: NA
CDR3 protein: CASSRHGLAGAGDTQYF
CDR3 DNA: TGTGCCAGCAGTCGCCACGGACTAGCGGGGGCAGGAGATACGCAGTATTTT

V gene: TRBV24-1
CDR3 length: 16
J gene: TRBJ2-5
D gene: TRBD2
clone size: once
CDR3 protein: CATSDGPLAGGETQYF
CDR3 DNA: TGTGCCACCAGTGATGGGCCCCTAGCGGGAGGAGAGACCCAGTACTTC

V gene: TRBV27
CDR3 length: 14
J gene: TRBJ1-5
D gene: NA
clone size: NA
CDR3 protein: CASSSGVGNQPQHF
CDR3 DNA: TGTGCCAGCAGTTCAGGGGTTGGCAATCAGCCCCAGCATTTT

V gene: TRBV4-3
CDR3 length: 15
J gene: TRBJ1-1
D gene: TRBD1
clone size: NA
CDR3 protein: CASSQAGTGNTEAFF
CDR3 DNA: TGCGCCAGCAGCCAAGCCGGGACAGGGAACACTGAAGCTTTCTTT

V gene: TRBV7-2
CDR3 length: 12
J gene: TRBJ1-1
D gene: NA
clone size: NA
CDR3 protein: CASREGWTEAFF
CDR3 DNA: TGTGCCAGCCGGGAGGGCTGGACTGAAGCTTTCTTT

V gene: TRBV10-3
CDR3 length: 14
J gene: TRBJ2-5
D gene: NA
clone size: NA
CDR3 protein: CAISESPGLETQYF
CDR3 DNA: TGTGCCATCAGTGAGTCACCGGGTTTAGAGACCCAGTACTTC

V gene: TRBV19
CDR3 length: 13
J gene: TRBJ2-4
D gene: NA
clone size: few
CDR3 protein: CASTPGGGNIQYF
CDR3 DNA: TGTGCCAGTACTCCCGGGGGTGGGAACATTCAGTACTTC

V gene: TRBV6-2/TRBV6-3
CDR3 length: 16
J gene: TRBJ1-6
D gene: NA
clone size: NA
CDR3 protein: CASSYSIIGSGSPLHF
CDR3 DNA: TGTGCCAGCAGTTACTCGATTATAGGAAGCGGATCACCCCTCCACTTT

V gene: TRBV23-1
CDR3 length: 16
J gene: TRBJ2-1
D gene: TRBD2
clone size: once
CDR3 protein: CASSQSWASGYNEQFF
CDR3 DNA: TGCGCCAGCAGTCAATCGTGGGCTAGCGGATACAATGAGCAGTTCTTC

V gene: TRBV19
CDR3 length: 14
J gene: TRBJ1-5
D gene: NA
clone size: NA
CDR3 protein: CATIKSGGNQPQHF
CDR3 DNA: TGTGCCACCATTAAATCGGGTGGTAATCAGCCCCAGCATTTT

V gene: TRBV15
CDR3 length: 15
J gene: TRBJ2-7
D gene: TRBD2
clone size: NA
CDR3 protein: CATSRWSSGSNEQYF
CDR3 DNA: TGTGCCACCAGCAGATGGTCTAGCGGGAGCAACGAGCAGTACTTC

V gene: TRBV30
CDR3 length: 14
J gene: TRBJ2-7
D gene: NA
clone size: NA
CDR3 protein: CAWRGRTDIYEQYF
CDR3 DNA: TGTGCCTGGAGGGGTAGGACAGACATCTACGAGCAGTACTTC

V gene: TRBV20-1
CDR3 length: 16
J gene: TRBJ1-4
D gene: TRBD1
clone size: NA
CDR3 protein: CSASENRAGGLEKLFF
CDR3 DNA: TGCAGTGCTAGTGAGAATCGGGCAGGGGGTTTAGAAAAACTGTTTTTT

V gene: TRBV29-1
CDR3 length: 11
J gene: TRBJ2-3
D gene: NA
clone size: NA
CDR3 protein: CSAGDTDTQYF
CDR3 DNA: TGCAGCGCCGGGGACACAGATACGCAGTATTTT

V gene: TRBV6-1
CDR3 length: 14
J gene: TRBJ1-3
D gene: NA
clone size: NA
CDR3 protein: CASSENRERNTIYF
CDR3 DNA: TGTGCCAGCAGTGAGAACAGGGAGCGAAACACCATATATTTT

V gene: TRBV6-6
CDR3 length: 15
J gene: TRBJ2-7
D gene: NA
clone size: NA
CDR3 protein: CASSLSGDKSYEQYF
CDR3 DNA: TGTGCCAGCAGCTTAAGCGGGGACAAGTCCTACGAGCAGTACTTC

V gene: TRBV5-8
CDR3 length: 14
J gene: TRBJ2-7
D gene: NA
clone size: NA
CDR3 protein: CASSPGTVTYEQYF
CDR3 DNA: TGTGCCAGCAGCCCGGGGACTGTTACCTACGAGCAGTACTTC

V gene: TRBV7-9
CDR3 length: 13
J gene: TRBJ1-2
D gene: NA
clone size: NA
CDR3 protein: CASSLGLGAGYTF
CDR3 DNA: TGTGCCAGCAGCCTGGGACTCGGGGCTGGCTACACCTTC

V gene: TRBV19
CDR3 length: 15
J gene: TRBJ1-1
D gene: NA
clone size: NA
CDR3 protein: CASSMLGVTNTEAFF
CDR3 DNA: TGTGCCAGTAGTATGTTAGGGGTGACAAACACTGAAGCTTTCTTT

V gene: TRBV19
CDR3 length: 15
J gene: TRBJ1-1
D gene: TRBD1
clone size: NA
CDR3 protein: CASSIGTGLNTEAFF
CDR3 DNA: TGTGCCAGTAGTATAGGGACAGGGCTTAACACTGAAGCTTTCTTT

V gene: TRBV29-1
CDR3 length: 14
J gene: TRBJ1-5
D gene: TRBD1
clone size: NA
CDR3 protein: CSVVFETGGQPQHF
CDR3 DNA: TGCAGCGTTGTGTTCGAAACAGGGGGCCAGCCCCAGCATTTT

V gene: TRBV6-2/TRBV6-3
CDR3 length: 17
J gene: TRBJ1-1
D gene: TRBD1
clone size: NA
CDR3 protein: CASSSVQRTGGNTEAFF
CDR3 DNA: TGTGCCAGCAGTTCCGTGCAACGGACAGGGGGGAACACTGAAGCTTTCTTT

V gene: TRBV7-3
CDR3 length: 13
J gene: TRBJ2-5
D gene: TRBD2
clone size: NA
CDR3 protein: CASSWTREETQYF
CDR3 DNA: TGTGCCAGCAGCTGGACTAGAGAAGAGACCCAGTACTTC

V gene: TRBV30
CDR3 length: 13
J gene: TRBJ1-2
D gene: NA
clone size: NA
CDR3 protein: CAWSQNRGYGYTF
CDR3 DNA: TGTGCCTGGAGCCAAAACCGGGGCTATGGCTACACCTTC

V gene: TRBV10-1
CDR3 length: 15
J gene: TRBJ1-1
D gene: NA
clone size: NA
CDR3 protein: CASSDSGKLNTEAFF
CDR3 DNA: TGCGCCAGCAGTGATTCCGGGAAGCTGAACACTGAAGCTTTCTTT